The clone carrying this T cell receptor (beta chain) came up a few times. Its target is unknown. This CDR3 comprises 12 residues. Germline V lookup: CDR1 GTSNPN, CDR2 SVGIG (reference sequence). The V end was cut by 5 bases, the J end by 1 base, with 9 bases between. TCRB transcripts that were expressed got sequenced, as all of the isolated RNA had been reverse transcribed. Profiling relied on immunoSEQ multiplex PCR, and the TCRdb table lists in-frame clones only, not all of them. The sample carries 300,000 or so clones, roughly 8.8% recorded once. This entry comes from a study of beta chain features in type 1 diabetes. Regarding the study as a whole: Shorter TCRB CDR3s, moderately but significantly so, were found in Type 1 diabetes patients in all four CD4+ subsets.

The chain carries TRBV30 and TRBJ2-7; no definite D call. This TCR was sampled from a man aged 30-40 years with type 1 diabetes. Sequencing input: central memory CD4+ T cells from blood. CDR3 residues: CAWGKGSYEQYF. CDR3 sequence (DNA): TGTGCCTGGGGGAAAGGATCCTACGAGCAGTACTTC.